Listed below are T cell receptor beta chains from one sample, sequenced in a study of cytomegalovirus exposure and HLA in healthy donors. Assay: immunoSEQ multiplex PCR; the TCRdb copy retains only in-frame clones and omits some. Of fewer than 200,000 clones listed, roughly 85% were seen once; the top ten hold 2% to 2.5%. The sample consisted of PBMCs. The receptors stem from a man aged 35 to 55 in good health and CMV-seronegative. The CDR3 runs from the conserved cysteine through the conserved F or W. The D gene is left open where the match is weak. A row's size may be missing; if present it is once, few, many or a size class.

size	D	V	J	DNA	CDR3
.	.	TRBV15	TRBJ2-5	TGTGCCACCAGCAGAGATAGGCAGGGGTGGGGTGAGACCCAGTACTTC	CATSRDRQGWGETQYF
few	.	TRBV9	TRBJ2-1	TGTGCCAGCACAGGGGCCCTTCGACTAGCTGGATTCGATGAGCAGTTCTTC	CASTGALRLAGFDEQFF
few	.	TRBV4-2	TRBJ1-4	TGTGCCAGCAGCCAAGACCCGGGCGGAGGTGGTAGGGAAAAACTGTTTTTT	CASSQDPGGGGREKLFF
few	.	TRBV30	TRBJ1-1	TGTGCCTGGACCCCCCCGAGCACTGAAGCTTTCTTT	CAWTPPSTEAFF
few	TRBD1	TRBV7-9	TRBJ1-1	TGTGCCAGCAGCCCCCGACAGGGGAGGTCCACTGAAGCTTTCTTT	CASSPRQGRSTEAFF
once	TRBD1	TRBV7-9	TRBJ2-7	TGTGCCAGCAGCTTAGGGGACAGGGGGAACGAGCAGTACTTC	CASSLGDRGNEQYF
.	.	TRBV5-8	TRBJ1-1	TGTGCCAGCAGCCAAGGGGGGAACACTGAAGCTTTCTTT	CASSQGGNTEAFF
.	.	TRBV29-1	TRBJ2-7	TGCAGCGTTCTCGGGAGAGCCTACGAGCAGTACTTC	CSVLGRAYEQYF
.	TRBD2	TRBV5-6	TRBJ2-2	TGTGCCAGCAGCTCAGGACTAGCGGAGCACACCGGGGAGCTGTTTTTT	CASSSGLAEHTGELFF
.	TRBD2	TRBV2	TRBJ2-3	TGTGCCAGCAAAGGGTTAGCGGGAGGTACAGATACGCAGTATTTT	CASKGLAGGTDTQYF
.	TRBD2	TRBV27	TRBJ2-7	TGTGCCAGCAGCGGGACTAGCGGGGAGTACGAGCAGTACTTC	CASSGTSGEYEQYF
.	TRBD1	TRBV12-5	TRBJ1-5	TGTGCTAGTGCCCGAAGCGGGACAGGGTGGAATCAGCCCCAGCATTTT	CASARSGTGWNQPQHF
.	.	TRBV29-1	TRBJ2-3	TGCAGCGTTGAGGAGGGTGGGGGGACCACAGATACGCAGTATTTT	CSVEEGGGTTDTQYF
few	.	TRBV5-1	TRBJ2-7	TGCGCCAGCAGCTCGGGACACATCTACGAGCAGTACTTC	CASSSGHIYEQYF
.	.	TRBV5-1	TRBJ1-3	TGCGCCAGCAGCTTGGGGTCGGGAGGAAACACCATATATTTT	CASSLGSGGNTIYF
.	TRBD2	TRBV5-1	TRBJ2-1	TGCGCCAGCAGCTTGGGCGCGGGAGGGCGTCACAATGAGCAGTTCTTC	CASSLGAGGRHNEQFF
.	TRBD2	TRBV9	TRBJ2-3	TGTGCCAGCAGTCCCAGCGGGAGGCGTCCCGGAGATACGCAGTATTTT	CASSPSGRRPGDTQYF
.	TRBD2	TRBV5-1	TRBJ2-3	TGCGCCAGCAGCGGACTCAGGCCTAGCGGGAGCCCCACAGATACGCAGTATTTT	CASSGLRPSGSPTDTQYF
.	.	TRBV27	TRBJ1-5	TGTGCCAGCAGTTTATTTTGGGGGGGCCCCAGCAATCAGCCCCAGCATTTT	CASSLFWGGPSNQPQHF
.	.	TRBV28	TRBJ2-6	TGTGCCGTCTCCCCGGGGGGCAGGGCTGGGGCCAACGTCCTGACTTTC	CAVSPGGRAGANVLTF
.	.	TRBV5-8	TRBJ2-6	TGTGCCAGCCAAAAAGGGGATTCTGGGGCCAACGTCCTGACTTTC	CASQKGDSGANVLTF
.	TRBD1	TRBV4-1	TRBJ2-2	TGCGCCAGCAGCCCCCGACAGGGGTTCACCGGGGAGCTGTTTTTT	CASSPRQGFTGELFF
.	TRBD1	TRBV7-9	TRBJ2-7	TGTGCCAGCAGCTTAACAGGGGGCGAGCAGTACTTC	CASSLTGGEQYF
few	.	TRBV4-1	TRBJ2-5	TGCGCCAGCAGCCGATACATGATACAAGAGACCCAGTACTTC	CASSRYMIQETQYF
.	TRBD2	TRBV28	TRBJ2-7	TGTGCCAGCACCCCTGGGGCTAGCGGGAGCCACGAGCAGTACTTC	CASTPGASGSHEQYF
.	TRBD1	TRBV6-1	TRBJ2-7	TGTGCCAGCAGCGGACAGGGGGGTATTGAGCAGTACTTC	CASSGQGGIEQYF
few	.	TRBV21-1	TRBJ2-3	TGTGCCAGCAGCAAAGCGCTATCGGGACAGGGCGGTGATACGCAGTATTTT	CASSKALSGQGGDTQYF
.	.	TRBV5-1	TRBJ1-3	TGCGCCAGCAGCTTGGGACAGAACTCTGGAAACACCATATATTTT	CASSLGQNSGNTIYF
.	TRBD2	TRBV19	TRBJ2-3	TGTGCCAGTAGTATCACTAGCGGGAGTTTGACAGATACGCAGTATTTT	CASSITSGSLTDTQYF
.	TRBD1	TRBV28	TRBJ2-5	TGTGCCAGTAGGGGGACAGGGGGCCTCCAAGAGACCCAGTACTTC	CASRGTGGLQETQYF
few	.	TRBV5-1	TRBJ2-3	TGCGCCAGCAGCTTGGACGGCAGGGCGTCAGATACGCAGTATTTT	CASSLDGRASDTQYF
.	TRBD1	TRBV2	TRBJ1-6	TGTGCCAGCAGTGCGGCTGGGACAGGGCATGATTCACCCCTCCACTTT	CASSAAGTGHDSPLHF
.	TRBD1	TRBV27	TRBJ1-2	TGTGCCAGCAGACTTGGGGACAGGGTGGCTGGCTACACCTTC	CASRLGDRVAGYTF
.	.	TRBV19	TRBJ2-2	TGTGCCAGTAGTATAGGGAGCACCGGGGAGCTGTTTTTT	CASSIGSTGELFF
.	TRBD1	TRBV6-1	TRBJ2-5	TGTGCCAGCAGTTTCTGGGACAGGGGGGGAGAGACCCAGTACTTC	CASSFWDRGGETQYF
few	TRBD1	TRBV7-2	TRBJ2-7	TGTGCCAGCAGCATAAGACAGGGTCCCTACGAGCAGTACTTC	CASSIRQGPYEQYF
.	.	TRBV7-2	TRBJ2-3	TGTGCCAGCAGTGACAGGACCAGCACAGATACGCAGTATTTT	CASSDRTSTDTQYF
.	.	TRBV7-9	TRBJ2-5	TGTGCCAGCAGCTTGGCCGACAGGCAAGAGACCCAGTACTTC	CASSLADRQETQYF
.	.	TRBV30	TRBJ2-5	TGTGCCTGGACTAGTTTCGCTGAGACCCAGTACTTC	CAWTSFAETQYF
.	TRBD2	TRBV5-1	TRBJ2-3	TGCGCCAGCAGCCTTACGATCCCGGGACTAAGCACAAGGAGGACGCAGTATTTT	CASSLTIPGLSTRRTQYF
.	TRBD1	TRBV28	TRBJ2-3	TGTGCCAGCAGTTTCGAGGGGGCACTCCTCACAGATACGCAGTATTTT	CASSFEGALLTDTQYF
.	.	TRBV6-6	TRBJ1-1	TGTGCCAGCAGTTACTCCCACGACGGGGAAGCTTTCTTT	CASSYSHDGEAFF
once	TRBD2	TRBV28	TRBJ2-7	TGTGCCAGCAGTGGACTAGCGGGGATATACGAGCAGTACTTC	CASSGLAGIYEQYF
.	TRBD1	TRBV7-8	TRBJ1-4	TGTGCCAGCAGCTTAGGACAGGGGTCTGAAAAACTGTTTTTT	CASSLGQGSEKLFF
.	.	TRBV19	TRBJ1-2	TGTGCCAGTAGCCCCGACAGGATCTATGGCTACACCTTC	CASSPDRIYGYTF
.	.	TRBV12-5	TRBJ2-3	TGTGCTAGTGGTTCCAGTGTGGATACGCAGTATTTT	CASGSSVDTQYF
.	.	TRBV15	TRBJ1-2	TGTGCCACCAGCCTTGGGCAGGGGCATGGCTACACCTTC	CATSLGQGHGYTF
.	.	TRBV19	TRBJ1-2	TGTGCCAGTAGTATGCCAGTATATGGCTACACCTTC	CASSMPVYGYTF
.	TRBD1	TRBV6-6	TRBJ2-7	TGTGCCAGCAGTGGACAGGGGGCCCCCTACGAGCAGTACTTC	CASSGQGAPYEQYF
.	.	TRBV21-1	TRBJ2-7	TGTGCCAGAGGGGGCAGGACAGGATCATCCTACGAGCAGTACTTC	CARGGRTGSSYEQYF
few	.	TRBV7-7	TRBJ2-5	TGTGCTAGCAGCCCCCAGGGGCAAGAGACCCAGTACTTC	CASSPQGQETQYF